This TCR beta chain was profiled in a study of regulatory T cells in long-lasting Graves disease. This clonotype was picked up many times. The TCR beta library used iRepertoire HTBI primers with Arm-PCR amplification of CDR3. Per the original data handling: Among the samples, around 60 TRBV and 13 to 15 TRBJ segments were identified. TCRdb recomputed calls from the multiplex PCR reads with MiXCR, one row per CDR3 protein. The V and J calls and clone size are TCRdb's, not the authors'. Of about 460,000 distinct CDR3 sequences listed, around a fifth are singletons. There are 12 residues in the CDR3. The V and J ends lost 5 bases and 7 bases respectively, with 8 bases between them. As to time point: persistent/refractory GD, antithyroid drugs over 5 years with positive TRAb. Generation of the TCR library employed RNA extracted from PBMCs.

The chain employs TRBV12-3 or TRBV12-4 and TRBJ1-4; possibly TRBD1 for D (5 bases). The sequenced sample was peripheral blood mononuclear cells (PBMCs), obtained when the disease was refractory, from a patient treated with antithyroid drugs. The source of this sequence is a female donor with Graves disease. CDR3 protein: CASSQGPEKLFF. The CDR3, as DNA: TGTGCCAGCAGTCAGGGACCTGAAAAACTGTTTTTT.